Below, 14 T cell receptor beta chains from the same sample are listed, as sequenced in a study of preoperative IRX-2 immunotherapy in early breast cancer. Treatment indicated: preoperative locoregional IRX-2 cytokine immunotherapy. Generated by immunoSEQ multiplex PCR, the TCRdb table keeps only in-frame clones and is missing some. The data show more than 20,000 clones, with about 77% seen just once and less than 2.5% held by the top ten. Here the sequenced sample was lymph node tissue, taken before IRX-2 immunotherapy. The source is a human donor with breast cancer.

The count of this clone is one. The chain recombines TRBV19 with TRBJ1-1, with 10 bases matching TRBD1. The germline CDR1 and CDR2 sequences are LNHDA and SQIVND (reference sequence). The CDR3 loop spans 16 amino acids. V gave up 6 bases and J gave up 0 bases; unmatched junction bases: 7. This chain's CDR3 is CASRTPGQGMNTEAFF. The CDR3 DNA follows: TGTGCCAGTAGAACCCCGGGACAGGGGATGAACACTGAAGCTTTCTTT. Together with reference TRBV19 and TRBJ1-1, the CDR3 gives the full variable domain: DGGITQSPKYLFRKEGQNVTLSCEQNLNHDAMYWYRQDPGQGLRLIYYSQIVNDFQKGDIAEGYSVSREKKESFPLTVTSAQKNPTAFYLCASRTPGQGMNTEAFFGQGTRLTVV.

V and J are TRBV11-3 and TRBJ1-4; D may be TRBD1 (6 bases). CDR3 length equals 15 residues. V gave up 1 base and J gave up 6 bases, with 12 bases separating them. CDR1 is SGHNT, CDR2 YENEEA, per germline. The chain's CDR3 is CASSLVTGADEKLFF. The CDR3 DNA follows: TGTGCCAGCAGCTTAGTCACGGGGGCGGATGAAAAACTGTTTTTT.

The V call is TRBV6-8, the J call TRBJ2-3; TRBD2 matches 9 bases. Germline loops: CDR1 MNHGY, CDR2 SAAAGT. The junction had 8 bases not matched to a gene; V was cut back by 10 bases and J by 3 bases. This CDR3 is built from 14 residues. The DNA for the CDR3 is TGTGCCATGAGCGGGGGACTAGCAACAGATACGCAGTATTTT. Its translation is CAMSGGLATDTQYF.

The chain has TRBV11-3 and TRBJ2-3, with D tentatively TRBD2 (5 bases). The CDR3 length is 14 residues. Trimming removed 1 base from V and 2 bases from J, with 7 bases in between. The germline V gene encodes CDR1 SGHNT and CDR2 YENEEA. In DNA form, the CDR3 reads TGTGCCAGCAGCTTAGGAGGGAACACAGATACGCAGTATTTT. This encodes CASSLGGNTDTQYF.

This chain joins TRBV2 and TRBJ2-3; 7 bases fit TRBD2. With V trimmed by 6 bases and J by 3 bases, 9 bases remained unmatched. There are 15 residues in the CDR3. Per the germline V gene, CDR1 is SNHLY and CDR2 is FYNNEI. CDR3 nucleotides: TGTGCCAGCAGCCCTAGCGGCGGTGAAACAGATACGCAGTATTTT. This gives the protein CASSPSGGETDTQYF. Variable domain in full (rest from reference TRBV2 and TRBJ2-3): EPEVTQTPSHQVTQMGQEVILRCVPISNHLYFYWYRQILGQKVEFLVSFYNNEISEKSEIFDDQFSVERPDGSNFTLKIRSTKLEDSAMYFCASSPSGGETDTQYFGPGTRLTVL.

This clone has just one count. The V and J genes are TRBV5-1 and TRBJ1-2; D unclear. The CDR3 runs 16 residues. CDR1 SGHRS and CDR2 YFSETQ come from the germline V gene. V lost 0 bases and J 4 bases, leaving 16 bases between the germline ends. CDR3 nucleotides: TGCGCCAGCAGCTTGGGGGTACAGCGACAAACCTATGGCTACACCTTC. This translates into CASSLGVQRQTYGYTF.

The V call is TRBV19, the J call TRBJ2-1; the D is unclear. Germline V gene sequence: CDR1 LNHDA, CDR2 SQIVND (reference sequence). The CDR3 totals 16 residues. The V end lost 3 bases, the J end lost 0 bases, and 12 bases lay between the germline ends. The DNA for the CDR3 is TGTGCCAGTAGTATGAAGCCTCCTAGCTCCTACAATGAGCAGTTCTTC. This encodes CASSMKPPSSYNEQFF.

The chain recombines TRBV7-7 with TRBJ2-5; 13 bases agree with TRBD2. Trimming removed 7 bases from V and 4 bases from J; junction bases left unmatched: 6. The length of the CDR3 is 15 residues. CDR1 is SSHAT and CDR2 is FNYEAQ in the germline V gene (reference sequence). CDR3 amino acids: CASTSLAGGRETQYF. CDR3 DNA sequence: TGTGCCAGCACCTCACTAGCGGGGGGGCGAGAGACCCAGTACTTC.

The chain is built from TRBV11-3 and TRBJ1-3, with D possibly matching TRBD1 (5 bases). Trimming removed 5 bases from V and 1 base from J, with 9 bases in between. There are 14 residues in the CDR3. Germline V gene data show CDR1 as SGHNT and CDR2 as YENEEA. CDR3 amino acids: CASSADMSGNTIYF. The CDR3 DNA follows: TGTGCCAGCAGCGCGGACATGTCTGGAAACACCATATATTTT.

CDR3 sequence reads: CSVEDWENTEAFF. CDR3 in DNA: TGCAGCGTTGAGGATTGGGAGAACACTGAAGCTTTCTTT. The rearrangement links TRBV29-1 to TRBJ1-1; D not certain. Trimming removed 3 bases at V and 1 base at J, with 9 bases between. The CDR3 is made up of 13 amino acids. Germline V gives CDR1 SQVTM, CDR2 ANQGSEA.

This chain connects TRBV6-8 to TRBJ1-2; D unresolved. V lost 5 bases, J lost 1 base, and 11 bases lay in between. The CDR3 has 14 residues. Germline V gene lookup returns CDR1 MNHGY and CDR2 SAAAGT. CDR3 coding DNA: TGTGCCAGCAGTATTTCTCCAGTTAACTATGGCTACACCTTC. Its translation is CASSISPVNYGYTF.

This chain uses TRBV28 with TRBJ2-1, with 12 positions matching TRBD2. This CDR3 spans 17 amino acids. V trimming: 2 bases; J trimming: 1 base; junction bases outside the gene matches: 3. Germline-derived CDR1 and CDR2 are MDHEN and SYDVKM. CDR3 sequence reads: CASSLLAGGTSYNEQFF. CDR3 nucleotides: TGTGCCAGCAGTTTACTAGCGGGGGGGACTTCCTACAATGAGCAGTTCTTC.

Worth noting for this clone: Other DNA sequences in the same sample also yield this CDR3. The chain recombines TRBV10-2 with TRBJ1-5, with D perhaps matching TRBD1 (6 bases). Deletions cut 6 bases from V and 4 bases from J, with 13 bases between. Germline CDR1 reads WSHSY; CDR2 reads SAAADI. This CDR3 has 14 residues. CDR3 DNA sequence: TGCGCCAGCAGGGGACAACTCGGAAATCAGCCCCAGCATTTT. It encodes CASRGQLGNQPQHF.

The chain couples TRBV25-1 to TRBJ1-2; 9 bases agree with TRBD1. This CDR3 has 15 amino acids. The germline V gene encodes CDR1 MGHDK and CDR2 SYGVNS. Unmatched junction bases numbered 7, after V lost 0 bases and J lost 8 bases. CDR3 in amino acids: CASSEYPGQGNGYTF. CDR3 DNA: TGTGCCAGCAGTGAATACCCGGGACAGGGCAACGGCTACACCTTC.